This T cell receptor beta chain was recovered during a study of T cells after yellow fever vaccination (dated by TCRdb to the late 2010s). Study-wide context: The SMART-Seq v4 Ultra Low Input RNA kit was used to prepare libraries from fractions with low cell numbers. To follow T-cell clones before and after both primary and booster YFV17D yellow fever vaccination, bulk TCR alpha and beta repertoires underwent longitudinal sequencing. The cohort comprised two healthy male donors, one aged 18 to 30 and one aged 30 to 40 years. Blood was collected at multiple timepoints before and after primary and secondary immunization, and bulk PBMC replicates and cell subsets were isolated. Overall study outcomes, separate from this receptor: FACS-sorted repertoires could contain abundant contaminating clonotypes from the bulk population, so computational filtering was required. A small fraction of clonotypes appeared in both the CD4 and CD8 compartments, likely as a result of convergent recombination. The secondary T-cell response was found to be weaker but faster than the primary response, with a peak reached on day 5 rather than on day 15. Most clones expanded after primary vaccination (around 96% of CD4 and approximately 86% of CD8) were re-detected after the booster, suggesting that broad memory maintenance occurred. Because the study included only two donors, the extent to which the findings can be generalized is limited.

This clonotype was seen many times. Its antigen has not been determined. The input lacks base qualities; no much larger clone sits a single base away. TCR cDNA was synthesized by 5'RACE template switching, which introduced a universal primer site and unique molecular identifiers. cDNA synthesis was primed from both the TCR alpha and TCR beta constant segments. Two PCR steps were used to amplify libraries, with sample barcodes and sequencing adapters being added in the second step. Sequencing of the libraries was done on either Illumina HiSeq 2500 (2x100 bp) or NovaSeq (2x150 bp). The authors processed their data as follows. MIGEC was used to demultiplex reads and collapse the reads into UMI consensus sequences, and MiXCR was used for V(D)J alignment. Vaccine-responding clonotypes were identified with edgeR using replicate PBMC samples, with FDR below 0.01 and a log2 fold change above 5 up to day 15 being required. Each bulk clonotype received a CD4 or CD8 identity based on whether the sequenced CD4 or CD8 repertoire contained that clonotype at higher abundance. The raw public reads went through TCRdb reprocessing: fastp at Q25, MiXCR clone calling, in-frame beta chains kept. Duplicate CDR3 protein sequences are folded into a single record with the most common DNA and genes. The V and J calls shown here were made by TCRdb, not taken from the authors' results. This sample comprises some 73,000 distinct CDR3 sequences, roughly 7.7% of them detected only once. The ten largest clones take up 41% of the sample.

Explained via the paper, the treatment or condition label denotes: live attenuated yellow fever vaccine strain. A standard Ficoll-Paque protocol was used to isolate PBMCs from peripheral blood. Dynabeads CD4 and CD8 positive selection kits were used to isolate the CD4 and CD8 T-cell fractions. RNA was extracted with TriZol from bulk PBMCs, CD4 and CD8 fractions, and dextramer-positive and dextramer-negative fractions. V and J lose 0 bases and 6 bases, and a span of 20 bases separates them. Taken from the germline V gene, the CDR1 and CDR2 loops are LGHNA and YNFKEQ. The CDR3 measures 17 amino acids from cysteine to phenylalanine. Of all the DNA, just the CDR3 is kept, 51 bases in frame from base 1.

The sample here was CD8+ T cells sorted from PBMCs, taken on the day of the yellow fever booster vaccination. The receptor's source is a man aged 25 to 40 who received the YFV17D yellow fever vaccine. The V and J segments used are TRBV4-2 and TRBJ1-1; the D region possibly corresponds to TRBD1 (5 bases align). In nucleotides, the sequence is TGTGCCAGCAGCCAAGATCGGGGGGGAACAGGTAGCCCTGAAGCTTTCTTT. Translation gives CASSQDRGGTGSPEAFF.